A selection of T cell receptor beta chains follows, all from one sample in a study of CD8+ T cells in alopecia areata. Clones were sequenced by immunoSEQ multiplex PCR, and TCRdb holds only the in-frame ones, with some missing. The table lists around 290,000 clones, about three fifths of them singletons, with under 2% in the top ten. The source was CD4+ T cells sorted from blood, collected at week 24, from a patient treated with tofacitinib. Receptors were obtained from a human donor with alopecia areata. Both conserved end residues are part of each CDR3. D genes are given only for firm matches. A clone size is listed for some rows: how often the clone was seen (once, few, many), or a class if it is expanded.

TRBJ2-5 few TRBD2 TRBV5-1 TGCGCCAGCAGCTCAAGACCACCGGGACTAGCGGAAAAGAGAGAGACCCAGTACTTC CASSSRPPGLAEKRETQYF
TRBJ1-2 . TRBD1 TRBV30 TGTGCCTGGAGTGTAGGACAGGCGATTAACTATGGCTACACCTTC CAWSVGQAINYGYTF
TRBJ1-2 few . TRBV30 TGTGCCCGCAGCCTAACTGGGGGGCAGATGAACTATGGCTACACCTTC CARSLTGGQMNYGYTF
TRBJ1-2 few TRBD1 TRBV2 TGTGCCAGCAGTGTTGACAGGGAAGGACTCTTCGGCTACACCTTC CASSVDREGLFGYTF
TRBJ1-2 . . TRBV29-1 TGCAGCGTTGAAGATTCGGATGGATGGCAAGGCTACACCTTC CSVEDSDGWQGYTF
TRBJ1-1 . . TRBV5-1 TGCGCCAGCAGCTTGCCCGGGCTTAGCCCTGAAGCTTTCTTT CASSLPGLSPEAFF
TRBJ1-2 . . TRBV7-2 TGTGCCAGCAGCGATGACTTTACTAACTATGGCTACACCTTC CASSDDFTNYGYTF
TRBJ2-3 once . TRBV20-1 TGCAGTGCTTTTAGTAAAGATACGCAGTATTTT CSAFSKDTQYF
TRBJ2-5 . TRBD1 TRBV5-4 TGTGCCAGCAGCTTGGCAGGGGGAGAGACCCAGTACTTC CASSLAGGETQYF
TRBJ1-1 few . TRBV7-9 TGTGCCAGCAGCCCGTCGGGGTACACTGAAGCTTTCTTT CASSPSGYTEAFF
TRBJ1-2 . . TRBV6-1 TGTGCCATCGCGAGGGCTGGCAACTATGGCTACACCTTC CAIARAGNYGYTF
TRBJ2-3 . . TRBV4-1 TGCGCCAGCAGCCTATCGGCACTAACTAGCACAGATACGCAGTATTTT CASSLSALTSTDTQYF
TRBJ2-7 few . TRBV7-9 TGTGCCAGCAGCTTAAGTGCGGGGACCTACGAGCAGTACTTC CASSLSAGTYEQYF
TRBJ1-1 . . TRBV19 TGTGCCAGTAGTGACTACAGGTCGCTTAAAGGTGTGAACACTGAAGCTTTCTTT CASSDYRSLKGVNTEAFF
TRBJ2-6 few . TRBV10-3 TGTGCCATCAGTGAGTTTCCCCTCTCTGGGGCCAACGTCCTGACTTTC CAISEFPLSGANVLTF
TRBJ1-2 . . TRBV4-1 TGCGCCAGCAGCCAAGCGGGACTCATCGGCTACACCTTC CASSQAGLIGYTF
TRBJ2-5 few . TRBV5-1 TGCGCCAGCAGCACGGGCGACACGAAGACCCAGTACTTC CASSTGDTKTQYF
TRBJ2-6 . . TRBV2 TGTGCCAGCAGTGGTTACTCTGGGGCCAACGTCCTGACTTTC CASSGYSGANVLTF
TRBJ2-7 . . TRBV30 TGTGCCTGGAGTGCTACAGATTACGAGCAGTACTTC CAWSATDYEQYF
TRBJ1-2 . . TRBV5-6 TGTGCCAGCAGCTTGGGGGGCACAGGGATAGGGAACTATGGCTACACCTTC CASSLGGTGIGNYGYTF
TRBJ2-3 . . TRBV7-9 TGTGCCAGCAACGAGGCAGGGACGGGCACAGATACGCAGTATTTT CASNEAGTGTDTQYF
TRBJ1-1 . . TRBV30 TGTGCCTGGGCCCCCTTGTTCCGACAGACTGAAGCTTTCTTT CAWAPLFRQTEAFF
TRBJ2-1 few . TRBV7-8 TGTGCCAGCAGCTTTAAGGGGAGCTCCTACAATGAGCAGTTCTTC CASSFKGSSYNEQFF
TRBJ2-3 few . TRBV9 TGTGCCAGCAGCGTATTGTGGGGGAGGGATACGCAGTATTTT CASSVLWGRDTQYF
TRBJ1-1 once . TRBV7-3 TGTGCCAGCAGCTTAACTCGGGGAGACACTGAAGCTTTCTTT CASSLTRGDTEAFF
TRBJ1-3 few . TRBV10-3 TGTGCCATCAGCGGGGTCTCTGGAAACACCATATATTTT CAISGVSGNTIYF
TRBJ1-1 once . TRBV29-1 TGCAGCGTTCAAAACAGGGCCGTGGATACTGAAGCTTTCTTT CSVQNRAVDTEAFF
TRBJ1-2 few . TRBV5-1 TGCGCCAGCAGTTATGATTTGTCCGGACAGCTTAACTATGGCTACACCTTC CASSYDLSGQLNYGYTF
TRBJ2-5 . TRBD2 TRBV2 TGTGCCAGCAGTTTAAGAGCGGGGGGAGAAGAGACCCAGTACTTC CASSLRAGGEETQYF
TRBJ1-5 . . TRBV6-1 TGTGCCAGCAGTGAAGAGAGGTGGACAGAGCTCAGCAATCAGCCCCAGCATTTT CASSEERWTELSNQPQHF
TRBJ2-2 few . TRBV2 TGTGCCAGCAGTGAAGCGCCCGCGGCCGGGGAGCTGTTTTTT CASSEAPAAGELFF
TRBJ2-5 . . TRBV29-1 TGCAGCGTGAGGACAGCTCAAGAGACCCAGTACTTC CSVRTAQETQYF
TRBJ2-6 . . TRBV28 TGTGCCACCGGGCGCTCTGGGGCCAACGTCCTGACTTTC CATGRSGANVLTF
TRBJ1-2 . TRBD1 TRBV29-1 TGCAGCGTGGGCGACAGGGGAGAAGCGGGACCCTATGGCTACACCTTC CSVGDRGEAGPYGYTF
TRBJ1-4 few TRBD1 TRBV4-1 TGCGCCAGCAGCCAAGAGTCGGCAGGGGGTGAAAAACTGTTTTTT CASSQESAGGEKLFF
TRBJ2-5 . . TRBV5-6 TGTGCCAGCAGCTATTACGAGGGGTACCAAGAGACCCAGTACTTC CASSYYEGYQETQYF
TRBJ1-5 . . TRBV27 TGTGCCAGCAGTTTGTCGGGTAGCAATCAGCCCCAGCATTTT CASSLSGSNQPQHF
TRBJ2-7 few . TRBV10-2 TGCGCCAGCAGTGAATCAGAGCCCTACGAGCAGTACTTC CASSESEPYEQYF
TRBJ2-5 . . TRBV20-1 TGCAGTGCAGGTGGGCGGGAGACCCAGTACTTC CSAGGRETQYF
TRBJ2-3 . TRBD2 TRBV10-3 TGTGCCATCAGCCGGACTAGCGGGGGAGAAAATACGCAGTATTTT CAISRTSGGENTQYF
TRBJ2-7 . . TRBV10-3 TGTGCCATCAGTGATCCCACGGCAGGGAGGTCCTACGAGCAGTACTTC CAISDPTAGRSYEQYF
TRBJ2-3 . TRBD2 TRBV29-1 TGCAGCGTAAGGACTAGCGGGGGGGCCATAGATACGCAGTATTTT CSVRTSGGAIDTQYF